The table lists the clone carrying this T cell receptor (beta chain) with a few counts. Its antigen is not known. These data originate in a study of radiation and T cells in renal cell carcinoma. Study-wide results and limits: Compared with controls, irradiated tumors showed greater TCR clonality. Baseline intratumoral clonotype presence is unknown without pretreatment biopsies.

Treatment here: 15 Gy SBRT to primary tumor, nephrectomy 4 weeks later. Nephrectomy followed 15 Gy stereotactic body radiation by 4 weeks. Trimming removed 5 bases from V and 6 bases from J, with 16 bases in between. CDR1 SGHTA and CDR2 FQGNSA come from the germline V gene. This CDR3 region has 14 residues. Produced via immunoSEQ multiplex PCR; TCRdb's table is partial and in-frame only. The data show roughly 12,000 clones, with 30% to 35% seen just once and 15% held by the top ten. The specimen comprised tumor tissue, sampled from a patient whose treatment included radiotherapy and nephrectomy. This chain joins TRBV7-2 and TRBJ1-1; D unclear. The clonotype originates from a man aged 55 to 70 with renal cell carcinoma. CDR3 residues: CASSTSNSNAEAFF. Written as DNA, the CDR3 is TGTGCCAGCAGCACGTCAAACTCCAACGCTGAAGCTTTCTTT.